The T cell receptor beta chain under discussion was sequenced for a study of blood T cell repertoires in COVID-19. Overall study context: T cells, B-cell-depleted T cells, or PBMCs provided the cDNA or gDNA that served as material.

Sequencing was performed with immunoSEQ multiplex PCR; in TCRdb, only in-frame clones are kept and a portion is missing. The top ten hold more than 9% of the sample, which has 150,000 to 200,000 clones, approximately 86% seen once. The V gene's germline CDR1 is KGHSH and CDR2 LQKENI. Deletions cut 3 bases from V and 7 bases from J, with 12 bases between. This CDR3 contains 13 residues. The source material was peripheral blood. This TCR was sampled from a woman of 80 years or more with active or convalescent COVID-19. This rearrangement joins TRBV18 to TRBJ1-2, with D unresolved. CDR3 sequence reads: CASSPSADFGYTF. CDR3 nucleotides: TGTGCCAGCTCACCTTCGGCGGACTTTGGCTACACCTTC.